The 22 T cell receptor beta chains reported below all come from one sample, sequenced in a study of T cells in tuberculosis (dated by TCRdb to about 2018). To prepare the library, the immunoSEQ multiplex PCR assay was applied. Here the immuneACCESS table is served through TCRdb, limited to in-frame sequences with V and J called. Missing clones are a known gap in these copies; in checked studies unresolved V genes cover under half, and the rest lacks a known reason. Here the sample has about 34,000 clones; 80% to 95% occur a single time. 2.2% of the sample is taken by the ten largest. Specimen: PBMCs. The receptor set was obtained from a donor under 30 with latent tuberculosis or without tuberculosis infection.

The chain is built from TRBV6-5 and TRBJ2-1, with D perhaps matching TRBD2 (5 bases). Deletions cut 8 bases from V and 4 bases from J, with 15 bases between. Germline lookup yields CDR1 MNHEY and CDR2 SVGAGI. The CDR3 has 14 residues. CDR3 nucleotide sequence: TGTGCCAGCTCCACAAGTCCGGGGTACAATGAGCAGTTCTTC. The encoded protein is CASSTSPGYNEQFF.

CDR3 sequence: CAISESRYTDTQYF. The CDR3 nucleotides are TGTGCCATCAGTGAGTCTCGGTACACAGATACGCAGTATTTT. V gene TRBV10-3 combines with J gene TRBJ2-3; D is undetermined. Trimming removed 0 bases from V and 2 bases from J, with 6 bases in between. Germline lookup yields CDR1 ENHRY and CDR2 SYGVKD. The CDR3 is 14 residues long.

The chain has TRBV6-5 and TRBJ2-3; 8 nucleotides align to TRBD2. This CDR3 region has 16 residues. J gave up 4 bases and V 4 bases, and 10 bases lay outside the gene matches. In germline, CDR1 is MNHEY, CDR2 SVGAGI. For the CDR3, the DNA is TGTGCCAGCAGTTTACTAGCGGTCCCCGAGGCAGATACGCAGTATTTT. It is translated as CASSLLAVPEADTQYF.

The gene calls are TRBV5-5 and TRBJ2-3; 7 bases agree with TRBD1. Germline lookup yields CDR1 SGHKS and CDR2 YYEKEE (reference sequence). The length of the CDR3 is 16 residues. V lost 0 bases to trimming and J lost 1 base; unmatched junction nucleotides: 5. CDR3: CASSLDRGAGTDTQYF. The DNA of the CDR3 is TGTGCCAGCAGCTTGGACAGGGGAGCGGGCACAGATACGCAGTATTTT. Full variable domain (rest looked up from reference TRBV5-5 and TRBJ2-3): DAGVTQSPTHLIKTRGQQVTLRCSPISGHKSVSWYQQVLGQGPQFIFQYYEKEERGRGNFPDRFSARQFPNYSSELNVNALLLGDSALYLCASSLDRGAGTDTQYFGPGTRLTVL.

The chain recombines TRBV5-4 with TRBJ2-7, with 9 bases that match TRBD1. Germline loops: CDR1 SGHNT, CDR2 YYREEE (reference sequence). The CDR3 is 14 residues long. V trimming: 4 bases; J trimming: 3 bases; junction bases outside the gene matches: 5. CDR3: CASSPGTGSYEQYF. The CDR3 DNA follows: TGTGCCAGCAGCCCGGGGACAGGGAGCTACGAGCAGTACTTC.

The chain carries TRBV4-1 and TRBJ2-2, with D maybe TRBD1 (6 bases). Germline CDR1 and CDR2: MGHRA and YSYEKL. The CDR3 sequence is 15 residues long. The V end lost 3 bases, the J end lost 4 bases, and 12 bases lay between the germline ends. In DNA, the CDR3 is TGCGCCAGCAGCCAGAGGACAGCCTTCACCGGGGAGCTGTTTTTT. Amino acid sequence: CASSQRTAFTGELFF.

This clone was detected once. The chain couples TRBV6-5 to TRBJ2-7, with no clear D. V lost 2 bases, J lost 2 bases, and 10 bases lay in between. CDR1 is MNHEY, CDR2 SVGAGI, per germline. The CDR3 contains 14 residues. CDR3 sequence reads: CASSYARLAYEQYF. CDR3 sequence (DNA): TGTGCCAGCAGTTACGCTCGGCTAGCCTACGAGCAGTACTTC.

The CDR3 bases are TGTGCCAGCAGGGGGACATCTAGCACAGATACGCAGTATTTT. This encodes CASRGTSSTDTQYF. The rearrangement uses TRBV6-6 and TRBJ2-3; perhaps TRBD1 as D (6 bases). CDR3 length equals 14 residues. V lost 6 bases and J 0 bases, leaving 10 bases between the germline ends. Germline CDR1 and CDR2: MNHNY and SVGAGI (reference sequence).

This clone was picked up a small number of times. In DNA, the CDR3 is TGTGCCAGTAGCCGAACACTAAGGGAGAATGAGCAGTTCTTC. Protein sequence: CASSRTLRENEQFF. The chain couples TRBV11-3 to TRBJ2-1; weak D call: TRBD2 (5 bases). Germline V gives CDR1 SGHNT, CDR2 YENEEA. The CDR3 runs to 14 residues. The germline V and J ends were trimmed by 9 bases and 7 bases, with 19 bases remaining between them.

The J gene is TRBJ2-3, the V gene TRBV28, with D possibly matching TRBD1 (5 bases). V lost 2 bases and J 3 bases, leaving 6 bases between the germline ends. CDR3 length equals 13 residues. Germline-derived CDR1 and CDR2 are MDHEN and SYDVKM. The CDR3 spells CASSLRQTDTQYF. As DNA, the CDR3 is TGTGCCAGCAGTTTACGACAGACAGATACGCAGTATTTT.

This clone was picked up one time. The chain couples TRBV15 to TRBJ2-1, with D possibly being TRBD1 (5 bases). Between the trimmed V and J ends, which lost 3 bases and 5 bases, there was a span of 14 bases. From germline, CDR1 is LNHNV and CDR2 YYDKDF (reference sequence). The CDR3 spans 15 residues. CDR3: CATSRDVTENNEQFF. The CDR3 DNA reads as TGTGCCACCAGCAGGGATGTGACAGAAAACAATGAGCAGTTCTTC.

The rearrangement links TRBV2 to TRBJ2-3; TRBD2 matches 7 bases. The germline gives CDR1 SNHLY, CDR2 FYNNEI. This CDR3 contains 14 residues. The ends lost 10 bases at V and 5 bases at J; junction bases unmatched: 12. CDR3 coding DNA: TGTGCCACCCCGGTGGCGGGGGAATTAGATACGCAGTATTTT. Protein: CATPVAGELDTQYF.

The chain links TRBV19 to TRBJ2-1; 9 bases map to TRBD1. The CDR3 extends over 17 amino acids. Germline CDR1 and CDR2: LNHDA and SQIVND (reference sequence). The ends lost 3 bases at V and 7 bases at J; junction bases unmatched: 13. CDR3 loop: CASSIILRTGGQNEQFF. The CDR3 DNA reads TGTGCCAGTAGTATCATCCTGCGCACAGGGGGCCAGAATGAGCAGTTCTTC.

The chain has TRBV5-5 and TRBJ2-1; TRBD1 matches 8 bases. The germline CDR1 and CDR2 sequences are SGHKS and YYEKEE (reference sequence). This CDR3 has 14 residues. V lost 5 bases and J lost 3; bases outside the gene matches: 4. The CDR3 protein is CASSSGQGYNEQFF. The DNA of the CDR3 is TGTGCCAGCAGTTCTGGACAGGGCTACAATGAGCAGTTCTTC.

The rearrangement links TRBV28 to TRBJ1-2; no definite D call. Germline V gene data show CDR1 as MDHEN and CDR2 as SYDVKM. The germline V and J ends were trimmed by 3 bases and 4 bases, with 6 bases remaining between them. The CDR3 length is 12 residues. The CDR3 DNA reads TGTGCCAGCAGTTTTGGCTCCTATGGCTACACCTTC. Encoded protein: CASSFGSYGYTF.

V is TRBV6-7 and J is TRBJ2-5; maybe TRBD1 (5 bases). Being an ORF, TRBV6-7 has a function that is uncertain. This CDR3 has 17 residues. The V and J ends lost 0 bases and 1 base respectively, with 15 bases between them. This chain's CDR3 is CASSYSPPRQSQETQYF. The CDR3 DNA sequence: TGTGCCAGCAGTTACTCCCCACCCCGACAGTCCCAAGAGACCCAGTACTTC.

This sequence joins TRBV5-1 and TRBJ1-6, with 8 bases identical to TRBD1. Germline loops: CDR1 SGHRS, CDR2 YFSETQ. The CDR3 has 17 residues. V shed 2 bases, J shed 9 bases, and the junction held 13 bases outside the gene matches. The CDR3 reads CASSLLPFKQGGSPLHF. CDR3 sequence (DNA): TGCGCCAGCAGCTTACTCCCTTTCAAACAGGGGGGTTCACCCCTCCACTTT.

The chain uses TRBV9 and TRBJ2-1; possible D gene TRBD2, 6 bases. CDR3 length equals 17 residues. Trimming stripped 4 bases from V and 3 bases from J, with 20 bases between. Per germline, CDR1 SGDLS and CDR2 YYNGEE. The CDR3 DNA follows: TGTGCCAGCAGCCTCGTTGATTTCGGGACTGGCTACAATGAGCAGTTCTTC. Its protein product is CASSLVDFGTGYNEQFF.

V and J are TRBV2 and TRBJ1-2, with a tentative D call TRBD1 (5 bases). The CDR3 has 15 residues. V was cut by 4 bases and J by 2 bases, with 14 bases left in between. Germline lookup yields CDR1 SNHLY and CDR2 FYNNEI. CDR3 protein: CASSVFGGSNYGYTF. The CDR3 bases are TGTGCCAGCAGTGTATTCGGGGGATCCAACTATGGCTACACCTTC.

This clone showed up just once. This sequence joins TRBV30 and TRBJ1-3, with D perhaps TRBD1 (6 bases). V lost 2 bases and J 0 bases, leaving 17 bases between the germline ends. The germline CDR1 and CDR2 sequences are GTSNPN and SVGIG (reference sequence). This CDR3 is built from 17 residues. The CDR3 protein is CAWSHLSGAGSGNTIYF. The CDR3 coding sequence is TGTGCCTGGAGTCATTTGTCAGGGGCCGGCTCTGGAAACACCATATATTTT.

V gene TRBV9 combines with J gene TRBJ2-3; tentatively, D is TRBD2 (5 bases). V was cut by 4 bases and J by 4 bases, with 13 bases left in between. The germline V gene encodes CDR1 SGDLS and CDR2 YYNGEE. The CDR3 totals 14 residues. The CDR3 spells CASSPGGSADTQYF. As DNA, the CDR3 is TGTGCCAGCAGCCCCGGAGGCTCCGCAGATACGCAGTATTTT.

The genes are TRBV7-2 and TRBJ1-2, with TRBD1 identical over 7 bases. The germline CDR1 and CDR2 sequences are SGHTA and FQGNSA. The J segment lost 5 bases and the V segment lost 3 bases, leaving 3 bases of the junction unmatched. The CDR3 runs 13 residues. CDR3 amino acids: CASSLEQGYGYTF. CDR3 nucleotides: TGTGCCAGCAGCTTGGAACAGGGGTATGGCTACACCTTC.